The clone carrying this TCR beta chain was seen more than once but under ten times. Trimming removed 4 bases from V and 6 bases from J; junction bases left unmatched: 10. Per germline, CDR1 SGHKS and CDR2 YYEKEE (reference sequence). This CDR3 has 15 residues. Some clones are missing from TCRdb's copy, which holds only in-frame ones; the method was immunoSEQ multiplex PCR. The sample has fewer than 120,000 clones; more than 70% are singletons. This specimen belongs to a study of blood T cell repertoires in COVID-19. The sequencing input was peripheral blood. The sequence was collected from a woman aged 45-65 years with acute or convalescent COVID-19. The chain employs TRBV5-5 and TRBJ2-3; 8 bases agree with TRBD2. CDR3 protein: CASSRPTSEADTQYF. In DNA form, the CDR3 reads TGTGCCAGCAGCAGACCGACTAGCGAGGCGGATACGCAGTATTTT. Combining the CDR3 with reference TRBV5-5 and TRBJ2-3 gives the whole variable domain DAGVTQSPTHLIKTRGQQVTLRCSPISGHKSVSWYQQVLGQGPQFIFQYYEKEERGRGNFPDRFSARQFPNYSSELNVNALLLGDSALYLCASSRPTSEADTQYFGPGTRLTVL.